A single T cell receptor beta chain is shown here with its context. Its antigen is unidentified. This entry is derived from a study of shared clonotypes between healthy human individuals. Overall study results and limits: It was expected that sequencing depth would affect clonotype sharing among donors. Since donors were few, the genetic and exposure-history diversity represented was limited.

The CDR3 runs to 12 residues. Germline CDR1 and CDR2: MNHEY and SMNVEV (reference sequence). When replicate PCRs were run on sorted subsets, they used 200 to 250 ng DNA, about 30,000 T cell genomes. Sequenced by immunoSEQ multiplex PCR; TCRdb stores in-frame clones only, minus some. Of approximately 720,000 clones detected, approximately 79% appear once; the ten largest clones hold approximately 1.8%. The study separated CD4+ cells into CD45RA+ naive and CD45RA-negative memory subsets. This sequence originates from a woman between 25 and 40 years old in good health. This chain joins TRBV27 and TRBJ2-5; the D call may be TRBD1 or TRBD2 (6 bases each). The J call is in doubt because the DNA end fits TRBJ2-7 better. Sequenced sample: memory CD4+ T cells sorted from blood. Indicated subset: CD45RA-negative fraction. CDR3 protein: CARGGGPYEQYF. Written as DNA, the CDR3 is TGTGCCAGGGGTGGGGGGCCCTACGAGCAGTACTTC.